This T cell receptor beta chain was observed in a study of PD-L1 blockade in urothelial cancer. Turning to the study itself: Male patients with bladder-origin urothelial cancer numbered about 85% of the 29. T cell content in blood samples showed a median of approximately 150,000.

Each PCR contained spiked-in synthetic TCR analog templates. TCRdb's table, derived via immunoSEQ multiplex PCR, lists solely in-frame clones and lacks some. The table lists about 120,000 clones, 75% to 90% of them singletons, with 1.5% to 2% in the top ten. The CDR3 has 14 amino acids. CDR1 is SGHVS and CDR2 is FQNEAQ in the germline V gene. J was trimmed by 6 bases and V by 6 bases; bases with no gene match: 6. Documented time point: peripheral blood 6 weeks after treatment start. This sequence was found in a man between 60 and 75 years old with urothelial cancer. The specimen comprised PBMCs, sampled around atezolizumab (anti-PD-L1) treatment. The rearrangement joins TRBV7-8 to TRBJ2-1, with 9 bases that match TRBD2. The CDR3 region has the DNA TGTGCCAGCAGGCCGGGACTAGCTGTCAATGAGCAGTTCTTC. It encodes CASRPGLAVNEQFF.